Following are 29 T cell receptor beta chains from one sample sequenced in a study of T cell clusters in autoimmune cytopenias. One tube held mixed TRB-A and TRB-B primer pools for touch-down PCR. TCRdb re-called the multiplex PCR reads; one entry per CDR3 protein, DNA not given. Its table lists over 9,500 distinct CDR3 sequences. Some 38,000 genome equivalents of blood DNA were amplified for TRB. This same sample was also part of a study on T cell repertoires in aging, cancer and after chemotherapy.

Sample: peripheral blood. These receptors all come from a human donor in good health.

CDR3 sequence: CASSHRRRTYGYTF. The rearrangement links TRBV12-3 or TRBV12-4 to TRBJ1-2. There are 14 residues in the CDR3.

The chain joins TRBV5-5 to TRBJ2-5; TCRdb's D call of TRBD2 is untestable without DNA. This CDR3 is 13 amino acids long. The germline V gene has CDR1 SGHKS and CDR2 YYEKEE (reference sequence). The CDR3 loop is CASSLDRRETQYF.

This clonotype is labeled medium-sized based on frequency. V and J are TRBV6-5 and TRBJ2-1; TCRdb designates TRBD1, a call that cannot be tested without DNA. Germline loops: CDR1 MNHEY, CDR2 SVGAGI. The length of the CDR3 is 15 residues. The CDR3 sequence is CASSLDRGETTSKFF.

This clonotype shows up as medium-sized by frequency. The V and J genes are TRBV29-1 and TRBJ1-1; with no DNA, the TCRdb D assignment of TRBD1 cannot be verified. CDR1 and CDR2 from the germline V gene are SQVTM and ANQGSEA. This CDR3 is 13 amino acids long. CDR3 in amino acids: CSVVVQGGTEAFF.

Judged by frequency, this clonotype is medium-sized. The J gene is TRBJ2-2, the V gene TRBV18; as DNA is missing, the TRBD1 call by TCRdb cannot be tested. CDR1 KGHSH and CDR2 LQKENI come from the germline V gene. The CDR3 contains 18 residues. The CDR3 spells CASSPGHRGRTNTGELFF.

Judged by frequency, this clonotype is medium-sized. The V and J genes are TRBV15 and TRBJ2-3; the TCRdb D gene call, TRBD2, has no DNA to confirm it. This CDR3 has 13 residues. CDR1 and CDR2 (germline): LNHNV, YYDKDF (reference sequence). CDR3: CATSLGGGDTQYF.

This chain uses TRBV7-9 with TRBJ2-3; without DNA, the TCRdb call of TRBD2 cannot be checked. Germline V CDR1 and CDR2: SEHNR, FQNEAQ (reference sequence). The CDR3 is made up of 17 amino acids. CDR3 sequence: CASSPATSGGPGDTQYF.

The chain combines TRBV5-6 with TRBJ2-3; TCRdb proposes TRBD2, but this gene call is untestable without DNA. The CDR3 is 16 residues long. Per the germline V gene, CDR1 is SGHDT and CDR2 is YYEEEE. CDR3 in amino acids: CASSLRLAGSTDTQYF.

V and J are TRBV7-2 and TRBJ2-1; TCRdb's D call of TRBD2 is untestable without DNA. This CDR3 is built from 16 residues. The germline V gene has CDR1 SGHTA and CDR2 FQGNSA. This CDR3 reads CASSLAPSVNGNEQFF.

By frequency, this clonotype is medium-sized. The chain uses TRBV15 and TRBJ2-3; TCRdb lists TRBD2, though no DNA is available to test this call. CDR3 length equals 18 residues. Germline CDR1 and CDR2: LNHNV and YYDKDF (reference sequence). The chain's CDR3 is CATSRAKGGSYSTDTQYF. Full variable domain (remainder filled in from reference TRBV15 and TRBJ2-3): DAMVIQNPRYQVTQFGKPVTLSCSQTLNHNVMYWYQQKSSQAPKLLFHYYDKDFNNEADTPDNFQSRRPNTSFCFLDIRSPGLGDTAMYLCATSRAKGGSYSTDTQYFGPGTRLTVL.

The chain recombines TRBV5-5 with TRBJ2-2; absent DNA, TCRdb's TRBD2 call cannot be checked. CDR1 is SGHKS and CDR2 is YYEKEE in the germline V gene (reference sequence). The length of the CDR3 is 14 residues. The CDR3 reads CASSRRPETGELFF.

The rearrangement links TRBV7-9 to TRBJ1-2; TCRdb reports TRBD1, a call that lacks DNA to check it against. This CDR3 contains 13 residues. Germline lookup yields CDR1 SEHNR and CDR2 FQNEAQ (reference sequence). The CDR3: CASSPYTGGSYTF.

The J gene is TRBJ1-3, the V gene TRBV5-4. Germline CDR1 and CDR2: SGHNT and YYREEE (reference sequence). The CDR3 sequence is 15 residues long. This CDR3 reads CASRSSLNSGNTIYF.

The V call is TRBV19, the J call TRBJ2-2; TCRdb calls TRBD1, which cannot be checked without DNA. The CDR3 consists of 15 residues. Germline V CDR1 and CDR2: LNHDA, SQIVND (reference sequence). The CDR3: CASSRDRPNTGELFF.

The chain joins TRBV27 to TRBJ2-1; TCRdb's assignment of TRBD2 cannot be checked, as there is no DNA. From germline, CDR1 is MNHEY and CDR2 SMNVEV (reference sequence). The CDR3 totals 15 residues. CDR3 sequence: CASSLMGGSRSEQFF.

The genes are TRBV5-6 and TRBJ2-4; TCRdb picks TRBD2, but there is no DNA to check that call. The CDR3 runs 14 residues. CDR1 is SGHDT and CDR2 is YYEEEE in the germline V gene. CDR3 sequence reads: CASSLWRVNNIQYF. Using reference TRBV5-6 and TRBJ2-4 for the parts outside the CDR3, the full variable domain is DAGVTQSPTHLIKTRGQQVTLRCSPKSGHDTVSWYQQALGQGPQFIFQYYEEEERQRGNFPDRFSGHQFPNYSSELNVNALLLGDSALYLCASSLWRVNNIQYFGAGTRLSVL.

This chain links TRBV7-9 with TRBJ1-1. The CDR3 contains 12 residues. Germline V CDR1 and CDR2: SEHNR, FQNEAQ (reference sequence). CDR3 in amino acids: CASSFAGTEAFF.

The chain uses TRBV19 and TRBJ2-4; the TRBD2 assignment by TCRdb is unverifiable without DNA. Germline lookup yields CDR1 LNHDA and CDR2 SQIVND (reference sequence). The CDR3 runs to 16 residues. The CDR3 protein is CASSIVAGTTKNIQYF.

This clonotype shows up as medium-sized by frequency. The rearrangement uses TRBV6-5 and TRBJ2-3; the TCRdb D gene call, TRBD1, has no DNA to confirm it. Looked up from germline, CDR1 is MNHEY and CDR2 is SVGAGI. The CDR3 runs to 14 residues. CDR3 residues: CASSYGGGTDTQYF.

The chain uses TRBV6-5 and TRBJ2-7; TCRdb proposes TRBD1, but this gene call is untestable without DNA. Germline V lookup: CDR1 MNHEY, CDR2 SVGAGI. There are 15 residues in the CDR3. CDR3 loop: CASSRPGTGSYEQYF.

This clonotype ranks as medium-sized (0.01 to 0.1%) in terms of frequency. The chain joins TRBV19 to TRBJ2-1; there is no DNA to check the TCRdb D call of TRBD2. CDR3 length equals 16 residues. Per the germline V gene, CDR1 is LNHDA and CDR2 is SQIVND (reference sequence). CDR3 sequence reads: CASSIHGSPPYNEQFF.

The chain couples TRBV6-1 to TRBJ2-1. The CDR3 runs 15 residues. Germline-derived CDR1 and CDR2 are MNHNS and SASEGT. The CDR3 spells CASSDPALGYNEQFF.

This clonotype registers medium-sized (0.01 to 0.1%) by frequency. The CDR3 spells CASSLEGVAGFEAPLHF. The rearrangement uses TRBV5-6 and TRBJ1-6; TCRdb calls TRBD1, which cannot be checked without DNA. From germline, CDR1 is SGHDT and CDR2 YYEEEE. The CDR3 consists of 17 residues.

This chain uses TRBV6-2 or TRBV6-3 with TRBJ2-7; no DNA is available, so the TRBD2 call from TCRdb remains unchecked. The CDR3 extends over 16 amino acids. Germline values: CDR1 MNHEY, CDR2 SVGEGT. This CDR3 reads CASSPRWGEGTYEQYF.

This CDR3 is CASSFRGAYNEQFF. The chain employs TRBV5-6 and TRBJ2-1; TCRdb's D gene call, TRBD1, goes unchecked for lack of DNA. Germline V gene lookup returns CDR1 SGHDT and CDR2 YYEEEE. The CDR3 has 14 residues.

The genes are TRBV12-3 or TRBV12-4 and TRBJ1-5; no DNA is available, so the TRBD1 call from TCRdb remains unchecked. The CDR3 extends over 15 amino acids. CDR3 in amino acids: CASSLQQGYGSPQHF.

The V and J genes are TRBV4-3 and TRBJ1-3. CDR1 and CDR2 (germline): LGHNA, YSLEER. The CDR3 consists of 14 residues. CDR3 loop: CASSQVDGGNTIYF.

This chain links TRBV12-3 or TRBV12-4 with TRBJ2-1. CDR3 length: 13 amino acids. The CDR3 sequence is CAITRGSYNEQFF.

J is TRBJ2-7 and V is TRBV7-9; the TCRdb call, TRBD1, lacks DNA for checking. Germline V gives CDR1 SEHNR, CDR2 FQNEAQ (reference sequence). The CDR3 spans 14 residues. The CDR3 reads CASSPRTAYYEQYF.